The 30 T cell receptor beta chains given below trace back to one sample, sequenced in a study of CD8 T cells in ankylosing spondylitis. TCRdb re-called the 5' RACE reads with MiXCR, one entry per CDR3 protein. The sample carries more than 150,000 distinct CDR3 sequences, about an eighth recorded once. Sequences were obtained from blood, either unsorted or a sorted T cell fraction (not recorded which). These receptors originate from a female donor with ankylosing spondylitis or in good health (not recorded which).

This clonotype was recorded at least ten times. CDR3 in DNA: TGTGCCAGCAGTTCGCTCGGGGGTGATGGCAATCAGCCCCAGCATTTT. Protein: CASSSLGGDGNQPQHF. V usage is TRBV6-5 and J usage is TRBJ1-5; maybe TRBD1 (5 bases). The CDR3 is 16 amino acids. V shed 4 bases and J shed 2 bases, with 15 bases lying between them. Germline-derived CDR1 and CDR2 are MNHEY and SVGAGI.

This chain connects TRBV4-2 to TRBJ2-3; tentatively, D is TRBD1 or TRBD2 (6 bases each). The V and J ends lost 2 bases and 4 bases respectively, with 13 bases between them. Germline values: CDR1 LGHNA, CDR2 YNFKEQ. This CDR3 region has 15 residues. CDR3 in amino acids: CASSQRGVAADTQYF. Written as DNA, the CDR3 is TGTGCCAGCAGCCAAAGGGGGGTGGCTGCAGATACGCAGTATTTT.

The sample holds a few counts of this clonotype. The rearrangement joins TRBV20-1 to TRBJ2-7; D unresolved. The CDR3 length is 13 residues. Germline V gene lookup returns CDR1 DFQATT and CDR2 SNEGSKA (reference sequence). The V end was cut by 6 bases, the J end by 5 bases, with 17 bases between. CDR3 in amino acids: CSAIPFRSDEQYF. In DNA, the CDR3 is TGCAGTGCCATCCCTTTTCGTAGTGACGAGCAGTACTTC.

In its sample, this clonotype was seen many times. The V and J genes are TRBV5-1 and TRBJ1-3, with D perhaps TRBD1 (5 bases). Germline V CDR1 and CDR2: SGHRS, YFSETQ. This CDR3 has 16 residues. Deletions cut 0 bases from V and 0 bases from J, with 10 bases between. CDR3 region: CASSLAGRSSGNTIYF. DNA of the CDR3: TGCGCCAGCAGCTTGGCAGGGAGAAGCTCTGGAAACACCATATATTTT.

This clonotype showed up many times. The V gene is TRBV20-1, the J gene TRBJ1-1; D is ambiguous. Trimming took 4 bases from V and 1 from J, leaving 13 bases between them. This CDR3 is 14 amino acids long. Looked up from germline, CDR1 is DFQATT and CDR2 is SNEGSKA (reference sequence). The chain's CDR3 is CSAISGSRNTEAFF. The CDR3 nucleotides read TGCAGTGCTATTTCGGGCAGTCGGAACACTGAAGCTTTCTTT.

The V and J genes are TRBV4-3 and TRBJ1-1, with D possibly matching TRBD1 (5 bases). The germline V gene has CDR1 LGHNA and CDR2 YSLEER. The CDR3 has 15 amino acids. With 1 base removed from V and 1 base from J, the gap between germline ends came to 10 bases. CDR3 region: CASSQVGGGNTEAFF. The CDR3 DNA reads as TGCGCCAGCAGCCAAGTGGGGGGGGGGAACACTGAAGCTTTCTTT.

This clonotype was detected only a few times. CDR3: CATSTRPGTSGVSPFYEQYF. CDR3 coding DNA: TGTGCCACCAGCACGAGACCCGGGACTAGCGGGGTTTCACCTTTCTACGAGCAGTACTTC. The chain carries TRBV15 and TRBJ2-7; the match to TRBD2 covers 13 bases. V lost 4 bases, J lost 3 bases, and 18 bases stayed unmatched. The CDR3 sequence is 20 residues long. Germline V CDR1 and CDR2: LNHNV, YYDKDF (reference sequence).

This clonotype was counted only a few times. This chain links TRBV6-1 with TRBJ2-7; TRBD2 aligns across 10 bases. The CDR3 has 14 residues. The junction had 4 bases not matched to a gene; V was cut back by 4 bases and J by 4 bases. The germline V gene has CDR1 MNHNS and CDR2 SASEGT. CDR3 nucleotide sequence: TGTGCCAGCAGTGGACTAGCGGGCAGGTACGAGCAGTACTTC. Encoded protein: CASSGLAGRYEQYF.

The chain carries TRBV29-1 and TRBJ1-4; tentatively, D is TRBD1 (5 bases). V lost 6 bases to trimming and J lost 6 bases, with 14 bases between them. The CDR3 spans 13 residues. Germline CDR1 is SQVTM and CDR2 is ANQGSEA. CDR3 in amino acids: CSVQGRGDEKLFF. The CDR3 DNA follows: TGCAGCGTCCAGGGAAGGGGTGATGAAAAACTGTTTTTT.

This clonotype was recorded at least ten times. The chain recombines TRBV6-5 with TRBJ2-7; perhaps TRBD1 as D (6 bases). The CDR3 is 14 amino acids. V was pared by 2 bases and J by 3 bases, with 11 bases between. Germline V lookup: CDR1 MNHEY, CDR2 SVGAGI. The CDR3 loop reads CASSYKGDSYEQYF. As DNA, the CDR3 is TGTGCCAGCAGTTACAAGGGGGATAGCTACGAGCAGTACTTC.

This clonotype was picked up many times. This chain joins TRBV4-2 and TRBJ1-1; D perhaps matches TRBD1 (5 bases). CDR3 size: 13 residues. Per the germline V gene, CDR1 is LGHNA and CDR2 is YNFKEQ. The V and J ends lost 0 bases and 11 bases respectively, with 13 bases between them. This CDR3 reads CASSQEPMGVAFF. The CDR3 coding sequence is TGTGCCAGCAGCCAAGAGCCTATGGGGGTTGCTTTCTTT.

Turning to this clonotype: A much bigger clone sits one base away, suggesting this may be a read error. The rearrangement uses TRBV5-1 and TRBJ2-7, with TRBD2 matching 10 bases. Germline V gene data show CDR1 as SGHRS and CDR2 as YFSETQ. The CDR3 is 14 amino acids. V dropped 4 bases and J dropped 3; count of bases not matched to a gene: 4. The DNA of the CDR3 is TGCGCCAGCAGCAGGGGGACTAGCGACTACGAGCAGTACTTC. Protein: CASSRGTSDYEQYF.

This chain connects TRBV6-5 to TRBJ1-5; D not certain. This CDR3 region has 13 residues. Trimming removed 0 bases from V and 7 bases from J, with 7 bases in between. The germline CDR1 and CDR2 sequences are MNHEY and SVGAGI. The CDR3 sequence: CASSYSPRQPQHF. The CDR3 DNA is TGTGCCAGCAGTTACTCTCCTAGACAGCCCCAGCATTTT.

As regards this clonotype: This may be a read error: a much more frequent sequence differs by one nucleotide. The chain employs TRBV10-3 and TRBJ2-3; either TRBD1 or TRBD2 may fit D (5 bases each). CDR1 and CDR2 from the germline V gene are ENHRY and SYGVKD. The CDR3 runs 16 residues. Trimming took off 2 bases at V and 5 bases at J, with 17 bases between the two ends. Here the CDR3 DNA reads TGTGCCATCAGTGAGCCCGGGGCCCCAGCCAAAGATACGCAGTATTTT. It yields the protein CAISEPGAPAKDTQYF.

This clonotype showed up just a few times. The chain is built from TRBV15 and TRBJ1-6; D ambiguous. CDR1 is LNHNV, CDR2 YYDKDF, per germline (reference sequence). Trimming cost V 0 bases and J 7 bases, with 4 bases left between them. The CDR3 consists of 13 residues. The CDR3 reads CATSRDGNSPLHF. For the CDR3, the DNA is TGTGCCACCAGCAGAGACGGGAATTCACCCCTCCACTTT. The full variable domain, its missing parts supplied by reference TRBV15 and TRBJ1-6, is DAMVIQNPRYQVTQFGKPVTLSCSQTLNHNVMYWYQQKSSQAPKLLFHYYDKDFNNEADTPDNFQSRRPNTSFCFLDIRSPGLGDTAMYLCATSRDGNSPLHFGNGTRLTVT.

Ten or more counts support this clonotype. The V and J genes are TRBV12-3 or TRBV12-4 and TRBJ1-1; the D is unclear. There are 14 residues in the CDR3. V lost 4 bases and J 1 base, leaving 10 bases between the germline ends. The CDR3 DNA reads TGTGCCAGCAGTTCCATCCTAAAGAACACTGAAGCTTTCTTT. Encoded protein: CASSSILKNTEAFF.

On this clonotype: This may be a read error, as it is one base from a much larger clone. The chain carries TRBV29-1 and TRBJ2-2; D might be TRBD1 (6 bases). The ends were cut back, 7 bases at V and 7 bases at J, with 10 bases in the middle. Germline lookup yields CDR1 SQVTM and CDR2 ANQGSEA. This CDR3 comprises 11 residues. CDR3 sequence reads: CSARDIGELFF. The CDR3 DNA follows: TGCAGCGCCCGGGACATCGGGGAGCTGTTTTTT.

This clonotype was found once. The V call is TRBV7-2, the J call TRBJ2-1, with a possible D match to TRBD1 (5 bases). V lost 3 bases and J lost 8, with 8 bases in between. The CDR3 consists of 12 residues. In germline, CDR1 is SGHTA, CDR2 FQGNSA. The CDR3, as DNA: TGTGCCAGCAGCTTTCTGGGGCATGAGCAGTTCTTC. It specifies CASSFLGHEQFF.

This clonotype was counted many times. This rearrangement joins TRBV28 to TRBJ2-5; D remains ambiguous. Per germline, CDR1 MDHEN and CDR2 SYDVKM. Trimming removed 6 bases from V and 1 base from J, with 15 bases in between. The CDR3 is made up of 15 amino acids. CDR3 sequence reads: CASSLIVSGQETQYF. CDR3 coding DNA: TGTGCCAGCAGCCTTATCGTCTCCGGCCAAGAGACCCAGTACTTC.

Turning to this clonotype: This sequence may be a read error, since a much larger clone differs from it by one base. The chain has TRBV4-2 and TRBJ1-4; the D is unclear. The CDR3 sequence is 13 residues long. Germline V gene lookup returns CDR1 LGHNA and CDR2 YNFKEQ. CDR3 bases: TGTGCCAGCAGCCAAGATGACGTCGAAAAACCGTTTTTT. Its translation: CASSQDDVEKPFF.

In regard to this clonotype: This clone may be a read error of a much larger clone one base away. The chain employs TRBV6-1 and TRBJ2-7, with D unclear. Germline CDR1 MNHNS, CDR2 SASEGT. This CDR3 comprises 11 residues. The CDR3, as DNA: TGTGCCAACAGTGAGGCCGAGCTGCAGTACTTC. Encoded protein: CANSEAELQYF.

At least ten counts were recorded for this clonotype. DNA of the CDR3: TGTGCCAGCAGCTTAGCCGGAAGGGTTGAAAAACTGTTTTTT. This sequence encodes CASSLAGRVEKLFF. The chain joins TRBV7-9 to TRBJ1-4; D not resolved. This CDR3 is built from 14 residues. Germline CDR1 reads SEHNR; CDR2 reads FQNEAQ (reference sequence). Trimming took off 0 bases at V and 7 bases at J, with 9 bases between the two ends.

This clonotype was picked up a small number of times. The genes are TRBV7-9 and TRBJ1-5, with D possibly matching TRBD1 (6 bases). This CDR3 contains 14 residues. The V end lost 1 base, the J end lost 5 bases, and 9 bases lay between the germline ends. Germline CDR1 reads SEHNR; CDR2 reads FQNEAQ (reference sequence). The CDR3, as DNA: TGTGCCAGCAGCTTAGGGGGACACGATCAGCCCCAGCATTTT. This codes for CASSLGGHDQPQHF.

This clonotype has ten or more counts. The V call is TRBV3-1, the J call TRBJ2-3, with TRBD2 matching over 11 bases. The CDR3 covers 20 residues. The germline V gene has CDR1 LGHDT and CDR2 YNNKEL (reference sequence). The ends lost 1 base at V and 1 base at J; junction bases unmatched: 13. The CDR3 DNA sequence: TGTGCCAGCAGCCAAGGGGAGACTAGCGGGATTGGGTTCCGCACAGATACGCAGTATTTT. Amino acids: CASSQGETSGIGFRTDTQYF.

This clonotype was found many times. The rearrangement joins TRBV12-3 or TRBV12-4 to TRBJ1-3; weak D call: TRBD1 (5 bases). V was trimmed by 5 bases and J by 0 bases, leaving 14 bases between them. This CDR3 region has 16 residues. CDR3 bases: TGTGCCAGCAGTGGGGTGCAGGGCGGCTCTGGAAACACCATATATTTT. This codes for CASSGVQGGSGNTIYF.

This sequence joins TRBV30 and TRBJ1-5; TRBD1 might be the D (5 bases). This CDR3 spans 15 amino acids. Germline V CDR1 and CDR2: GTSNPN, SVGIG (reference sequence). Trimming removed 0 bases from V and 2 bases from J, with 11 bases in between. The DNA for the CDR3 is TGTGCCTGGAGTGTAGGTAGGGGCGGCAATCAGCCCCAGCATTTT. This codes for CAWSVGRGGNQPQHF. The full variable domain, rest sourced from reference TRBV30 and TRBJ1-5, is SQTIHQWPATLVQPVGSPLSLECTVEGTSNPNLYWYRQAAGRGLQLLFYSVGIGQISSEVPQNLSASRPQDRQFILSSKKLLLSDSGFYLCAWSVGRGGNQPQHFGDGTRLSIL.

In the case of this clonotype: A junction end diverges from the germline sequence, so it may reflect a read error. The J gene is TRBJ2-1, the V gene TRBV7-7; 11 bases fit TRBD1. Looked up from germline, CDR1 is SSHAT and CDR2 is FNYEAQ (reference sequence). This CDR3 contains 15 residues. CDR3 DNA sequence: TGTGCTAGCAGCCAGGGACAGGGGGTTAGGAGTGAGCAGTTCTTC. This gives the protein CASSQGQGVRSEQFF.

This clonotype was detected ten times or more. The chain employs TRBV29-1 and TRBJ1-1, with 8 bases identical to TRBD1. The length of the CDR3 is 10 residues. Trimming took 6 bases from V and 14 from J; bases not matched to a gene: 8. Germline V lookup: CDR1 SQVTM, CDR2 ANQGSEA. The CDR3 nucleotides read TGCAGCGTCCCAGGACAGGGCCTCTTCTTT. It specifies CSVPGQGLFF.

This clonotype was found a few times. This rearrangement joins TRBV12-3 or TRBV12-4 to TRBJ1-1, with TRBD1 identical over 7 bases. The CDR3 totals 19 residues. J gave up 4 bases and V 8 bases, and 25 bases lay outside the gene matches. CDR3 residues: CASGGSRGLLGGRATEAFF. CDR3 nucleotide sequence: TGTGCCAGCGGAGGATCTAGAGGCCTTCTAGGGGGCCGGGCCACTGAAGCTTTCTTT.

This clonotype was recorded a few times. The rearrangement joins TRBV6-2 or TRBV6-3 to TRBJ2-4; D not certain. The CDR3 spans 14 residues. Per germline, CDR1 MNHEY and CDR2 SVGEGT. V was clipped by 4 bases and J by 0 bases, with 7 bases between them. CDR3 nucleotide sequence: TGTGCCAGCAGTTCCGTTCTAGCCAAAAACATTCAGTACTTC. This encodes CASSSVLAKNIQYF.